A single sample is the source of the 30 T cell receptor beta chains below, sequenced in a study of blood T cell repertoires in COVID-19. Clones were sequenced by immunoSEQ multiplex PCR, and TCRdb holds only the in-frame ones, with some missing. Of roughly 250,000 clones listed, roughly 80% were seen once; the top ten hold approximately 14%. The sequencing input was peripheral blood. The receptors come from a person aged 70 to 85 with COVID-19, enrolled during active disease.

This rearrangement joins TRBV6-5 to TRBJ1-2; D ambiguous. Deletions cut 7 bases from V and 4 bases from J, with 16 bases between. Germline V CDR1 and CDR2: MNHEY, SVGAGI. This CDR3 has 14 residues. The CDR3 loop reads CASTSSRASYGYTF. DNA for the CDR3: TGTGCCAGCACCAGCAGCAGAGCTAGCTATGGCTACACCTTC.

The chain employs TRBV12-3 or TRBV12-4 and TRBJ2-2; D remains ambiguous. The CDR3 runs to 13 residues. Trimming took 3 bases from V and 1 from J, leaving 3 bases between them. The CDR3 bases are TGTGCCAGCAGTTTTAGGAACACCGGGGAGCTGTTTTTT. As protein: CASSFRNTGELFF.

The CDR3 reads CASSASGGGWYEQFF. The CDR3 nucleotides are TGTGCCAGCAGTGCCTCGGGGGGGGGATGGTATGAGCAGTTCTTC. V usage is TRBV27 and J usage is TRBJ2-1; 8 bases line up with TRBD2. Germline V lookup: CDR1 MNHEY, CDR2 SMNVEV (reference sequence). The CDR3 runs 15 residues. Losses at the gene ends were 5 bases for V and 8 bases for J; bases not matched to a gene: 11.

The chain joins TRBV19 to TRBJ2-1, with TRBD2 matching over 9 bases. The germline V gene has CDR1 LNHDA and CDR2 SQIVND (reference sequence). CDR3 size: 13 residues. Trimming at V came to 3 bases and at J to 9 bases, leaving 3 bases not matched to a gene. CDR3 in DNA: TGTGCCAGTAGTATGGTAGCGGGAGTTGAGCAGTTCTTC. It translates to CASSMVAGVEQFF.

V usage is TRBV15 and J usage is TRBJ1-5; possibly TRBD1 for D (6 bases). The CDR3 consists of 15 residues. Germline V gene sequence: CDR1 LNHNV, CDR2 YYDKDF (reference sequence). Trimming removed 6 bases from V and 3 bases from J, with 15 bases in between. The CDR3 DNA reads as TGTGCCACCAGTCAACAGGGCAGGTTCAATCAGCCCCAGCATTTT. The encoded protein is CATSQQGRFNQPQHF.

The V gene is TRBV3-1 (or the pseudogene TRBV3-2), the J gene TRBJ2-5, with a tentative D call TRBD2 (6 bases). The CDR3 covers 12 residues. V was clipped by 6 bases and J by 2 bases, with 7 bases between them. Germline assignment: CDR1 LGHDT and CDR2 YNNKEL (reference sequence). CDR3 coding DNA: TGTGCCAGCAGGGGGGGACAAGAGACCCAGTACTTC. Protein product: CASRGGQETQYF.

In DNA, the CDR3 is TGTGCCAGCAGCATGGGGACAGGGGGAGGATGGAACACTGAAGCTTTCTTT. Translating it yields CASSMGTGGGWNTEAFF. The V gene is TRBV5-6, the J gene TRBJ1-1; 11 positions agree with TRBD1. The CDR3 runs 17 residues. The V segment lost 4 bases and the J segment 1 base; nucleotides outside the gene matches: 9. CDR1 is SGHDT, CDR2 YYEEEE, per germline.

The chain has TRBV5-1 and TRBJ1-4; unclear D gene. With 4 bases removed from V and 3 bases from J, the gap between germline ends came to 13 bases. The CDR3 is made up of 15 amino acids. Germline V gene data show CDR1 as SGHRS and CDR2 as YFSETQ. CDR3 bases: TGCGCCAGCAGCACCGGAGGAGCGGCTAATGAAAAACTGTTTTTT. This translates into CASSTGGAANEKLFF.

V and J are TRBV27 and TRBJ1-2, with TRBD1 matching over 7 bases. CDR3 length equals 15 residues. CDR1 and CDR2 (germline): MNHEY, SMNVEV (reference sequence). V dropped 6 bases and J dropped 3; count of bases not matched to a gene: 10. CDR3 protein: CASSLTGANHYGYTF. CDR3 DNA: TGTGCCAGCAGCCTAACAGGGGCCAACCACTATGGCTACACCTTC.

The chain carries TRBV5-1 and TRBJ1-1; the D gene is possibly TRBD1 (6 bases). The germline V gene has CDR1 SGHRS and CDR2 YFSETQ. V was trimmed by 4 bases and J by 4 bases, leaving 17 bases between them. The CDR3 extends over 15 amino acids. CDR3 residues: CASSPVGGAFTEAFF. The CDR3 bases are TGCGCCAGCAGCCCGGTTGGGGGGGCTTTCACTGAAGCTTTCTTT.

V and J are TRBV9 and TRBJ1-3; D uncertain. CDR1 and CDR2 from the germline V gene are SGDLS and YYNGEE. This CDR3 region has 13 residues. V was pared by 6 bases and J by 0 bases, with 7 bases between. CDR3: CASTGVSGNTIYF. Here the CDR3 DNA reads TGTGCCAGCACGGGAGTCTCTGGAAACACCATATATTTT.

The chain is built from TRBV6-2 or TRBV6-3 and TRBJ1-6; TRBD1 matches at 10 bases. J gave up 9 bases and V 3 bases, and 8 bases lay outside the gene matches. The germline V gene has CDR1 MNHEY and CDR2 SVGEGT. The CDR3 runs 16 residues. Written as DNA, the CDR3 is TGTGCCAGCAGTTATGGGACAGGGGCCTTCGGTTCACCCCTCCACTTT. Translation: CASSYGTGAFGSPLHF.

The chain carries TRBV28 and TRBJ2-5; 7 bases are a match to TRBD2. The ends lost 7 bases at V and 5 bases at J; junction bases unmatched: 19. The CDR3 contains 17 residues. Germline values: CDR1 MDHEN, CDR2 SYDVKM. CDR3 in amino acids: CASKKDTRRGLMETQYF. As DNA, the CDR3 is TGTGCCAGCAAAAAAGATACCCGCCGGGGACTAATGGAGACCCAGTACTTC.

This rearrangement joins TRBV7-2 to TRBJ1-6; TRBD1 aligns across 8 bases. J gave up 10 bases and V 5 bases, and 13 bases lay outside the gene matches. The germline V gene encodes CDR1 SGHTA and CDR2 FQGNSA. This CDR3 has 16 amino acids. The CDR3 nucleotides read TGTGCCAGCAGCCCTCGGACAGGGATGGTAGGATCACCCCTCCACTTT. Its translation is CASSPRTGMVGSPLHF.

The chain is built from TRBV7-3 and TRBJ2-1, with TRBD2 matching over 7 bases. This CDR3 contains 15 residues. Germline V lookup: CDR1 SGHTA, CDR2 FQGTGA. Trimming took 3 bases from V and 2 from J; bases not matched to a gene: 4. For the CDR3, the DNA is TGTGCCAGCAGCTTTACGGGGGGACCCTACAATGAGCAGTTCTTC. It encodes CASSFTGGPYNEQFF.

The chain uses TRBV20-1 and TRBJ1-1, with TRBD1 matching 8 bases. CDR3 size: 13 residues. CDR1 is DFQATT and CDR2 is SNEGSKA in the germline V gene (reference sequence). The ends lost 3 bases at V and 3 bases at J; junction bases unmatched: 3. The CDR3 is CSASQGAHTEAFF. CDR3 DNA sequence: TGCAGTGCTAGTCAGGGGGCCCACACTGAAGCTTTCTTT.

The V call is TRBV6-5, the J call TRBJ2-1, with D tentatively TRBD1 (5 bases). Looked up from germline, CDR1 is MNHEY and CDR2 is SVGAGI. The germline V and J ends were trimmed by 6 bases and 5 bases, with 11 bases remaining between them. This CDR3 has 13 residues. CDR3 protein: CASRPTANNEQFF. DNA for the CDR3: TGTGCCAGCAGGCCGACAGCCAACAATGAGCAGTTCTTC.

The chain links TRBV28 to TRBJ1-4; no reliable D call. The V gene lost 9 bases and the J gene lost 3 bases, with 11 bases spanning the gap. Germline loops: CDR1 MDHEN, CDR2 SYDVKM. This CDR3 spans 13 amino acids. The chain's CDR3 is CASGFGANEKLFF. The CDR3 nucleotides are TGTGCCAGTGGGTTCGGGGCTAATGAAAAACTGTTTTTT.

This chain links TRBV7-6 with TRBJ2-3, with 16 positions matching TRBD2. The J segment lost 2 bases and the V segment lost 5 bases, leaving 4 bases of the junction unmatched. The CDR3 spans 17 residues. CDR1 and CDR2 from the germline V gene are SGHVS and FNYEAQ. In DNA form, the CDR3 reads TGTGCCAGCAGCCTGGGGACTAGCGGGAGGGCCACAGATACGCAGTATTTT. Translating it yields CASSLGTSGRATDTQYF.

V gene TRBV19 combines with J gene TRBJ1-5, with 7 bases fitting TRBD1. From germline, CDR1 is LNHDA and CDR2 SQIVND (reference sequence). The junction had 11 bases not matched to a gene; V was cut back by 6 bases and J by 3 bases. CDR3 length: 16 amino acids. The CDR3 is CASRGGGGPINQPQHF. CDR3 bases: TGTGCCAGTAGAGGAGGAGGGGGCCCAATCAATCAGCCCCAGCATTTT.

This chain uses TRBV4-2 with TRBJ2-7, with 13 bases aligning to TRBD2. The CDR3 is 16 residues long. CDR1 is LGHNA and CDR2 is YNFKEQ in the germline V gene. The V and J ends lost 2 bases and 3 bases, in that order; junction bases with no gene match: 4. The CDR3 bases are TGTGCCAGCAGCCAAACCAGGACTAGCGGGAGCTACGAGCAGTACTTC. This codes for CASSQTRTSGSYEQYF.

This chain connects TRBV28 to TRBJ2-3; TRBD1 matches at 7 bases. The CDR3 contains 16 residues. Germline V CDR1 and CDR2: MDHEN, SYDVKM. V was pared by 8 bases and J by 2 bases, with 13 bases of the junction left unmatched. The CDR3 spells CASGARDRANTDTQYF. CDR3 in DNA: TGTGCCAGCGGGGCTCGTGACAGGGCAAACACAGATACGCAGTATTTT.

V is TRBV15 and J is TRBJ2-5; the D gene is possibly TRBD2 (6 bases). Germline CDR1 is LNHNV and CDR2 is YYDKDF (reference sequence). The CDR3 length is 17 residues. V lost 0 bases to trimming and J lost 5 bases, with 19 bases between them. For the CDR3, the DNA is TGTGCCACCAGCAGAGATCCCCCCGGGGGTACCCTGGAGACCCAGTACTTC. The encoded protein is CATSRDPPGGTLETQYF.

Only one count was recorded for this clone. The chain uses TRBV6-2 or TRBV6-3 and TRBJ2-2, with D perhaps matching TRBD1 (5 bases). Looked up from germline, CDR1 is MNHEY and CDR2 is SVGEGT. Trimming left V 2 bases short and J 2 bases short, with 18 bases between. The CDR3 sequence is 18 residues long. CDR3 sequence reads: CASSYPAGWAENTGELFF. In DNA form, the CDR3 reads TGTGCCAGCAGTTACCCCGCAGGGTGGGCCGAAAACACCGGGGAGCTGTTTTTT.

CDR3 residues: CASSQGQGAGQPQHF. CDR3 sequence (DNA): TGTGCCAGCAGCCAGGGACAGGGGGCAGGTCAGCCCCAGCATTTT. This chain connects TRBV7-2 to TRBJ1-5, with 12 bases aligning to TRBD1. CDR1 and CDR2 from the germline V gene are SGHTA and FQGNSA. V was pared by 5 bases and J by 6 bases, with 5 bases of the junction left unmatched. The CDR3 extends over 15 amino acids.

This rearrangement joins TRBV25-1 to TRBJ2-5; D gene ambiguous. The V end lost 3 bases, the J end lost 9 bases, and 17 bases lay between the germline ends. Germline loops: CDR1 MGHDK, CDR2 SYGVNS. The CDR3 sequence is 14 residues long. The CDR3 spells CASSDSTTGWAQYF. The CDR3 bases are TGTGCCAGCAGTGATTCAACAACCGGGTGGGCCCAGTACTTC.

The CDR3 is CATSGDAPYGYTF. The DNA of the CDR3 is TGTGCCACGTCCGGGGATGCGCCCTATGGCTACACCTTC. This rearrangement joins TRBV10-3 to TRBJ1-2; no firm D call. Germline loops: CDR1 ENHRY, CDR2 SYGVKD. The CDR3 is 13 residues long. V lost 10 bases to trimming and J lost 4 bases, with 16 bases between them.

The V call is TRBV7-9, the J call TRBJ1-4; 11 bases line up with TRBD1. Germline V gives CDR1 SEHNR, CDR2 FQNEAQ (reference sequence). The CDR3 has 15 residues. V shed 4 bases, J shed 8 bases, and the junction held 6 bases outside the gene matches. CDR3 residues: CASSSWDRGGEKLFF. The CDR3, as DNA: TGTGCCAGCAGCTCCTGGGACAGGGGGGGCGAAAAACTGTTTTTT. Full variable domain (outside the CDR3, taken from reference TRBV7-9 and TRBJ1-4): DTGVSQNPRHKITKRGQNVTFRCDPISEHNRLYWYRQTLGQGPEFLTYFQNEAQLEKSRLLSDRFSAERPKGSFSTLEIQRTEQGDSAMYLCASSSWDRGGEKLFFGSGTQLSVL.

V gene TRBV18 combines with J gene TRBJ1-3, with 9 bases matching TRBD1. The length of the CDR3 is 16 residues. The V segment lost 1 base and the J segment 4 bases; nucleotides outside the gene matches: 5. Per the germline V gene, CDR1 is KGHSH and CDR2 is LQKENI. CDR3 in amino acids: CASSPLRDRVGNTIYF. CDR3 bases: TGTGCCAGCTCACCACTCCGGGACAGGGTCGGAAACACCATATATTTT.

This rearrangement joins TRBV7-2 to TRBJ1-1; D unresolved. V lost 5 bases and J lost 7, with 26 bases in between. Germline V lookup: CDR1 SGHTA, CDR2 FQGNSA. The CDR3 runs 17 residues. The DNA for the CDR3 is TGTGCCAGCAGCCCGACCCGAGGGTTCGGGGTTATCGGTGAAGCTTTCTTT. Translated: CASSPTRGFGVIGEAFF.